The following is a T cell receptor beta chain sequence with its context. Its matching antigen is unknown. A much larger clone differs from this one at a single base, so this may be a read error. With a J-beta primer mix and a sample-barcoded 5' primer, a second PCR ran about 7 to 12 cycles. Samples each returned at least 2.5 million CDR3-containing paired-end reads. Each CDR3 protein is one row after TCRdb ran MiXCR on the 5' RACE reads. The table includes approximately 810,000 distinct CDR3 sequences, around 26% detected once. The CDR3 is 14 residues long. The source of the sample is a study of blood T cells in healthy people across ages. General observations from the study: Observed TCR beta diversity showed a strong correlation with the percentage of naive T cells as measured by flow cytometry. The CMV status of each donor remained undetermined, and this could have confounded shifts in expanded clonotypes.

The chain recombines TRBV12-3 or TRBV12-4 with TRBJ2-1, with D uncertain. Judging by the DNA end, TRBJ2-7 fits better; the J call may be wrong. The sample was blood. This TCR derives from a woman of 80 years or more in good health. In DNA, the CDR3 is TGTGCCAGCAGTTCAGCCGCCTCCTACAATGAGCAGTACTTC. Translated, it gives CASSSAASYNEQYF.